A single sample gave rise to the 25 T cell receptor beta chains below, sequenced in a study of regulatory T cells in long-lasting Graves disease. iRepertoire HTBI primers and Arm-PCR of CDR3 regions built TCR beta libraries. MiXCR, applied by TCRdb to the multiplex PCR reads, yields one record per CDR3 protein. The profile shows about 320,000 distinct CDR3 sequences, roughly 18% of them singletons. Time point defined: newly diagnosed GD, antithyroid drugs for less than 3 months. TCR sequences were obtained from RNA taken from PBMCs. Sample: peripheral blood mononuclear cells (PBMCs), taken at new diagnosis, from a patient treated with antithyroid drugs. These receptors originate from a female donor with Graves disease.

This clonotype occurred many times. This chain uses TRBV2 with TRBJ1-5; D unresolved. Germline CDR1 is SNHLY and CDR2 is FYNNEI. The germline V and J ends were trimmed by 5 bases and 0 bases, with 11 bases remaining between them. CDR3 size: 15 residues. CDR3 DNA: TGTGCCAGCAGTTTAGGCCCGAATAGCAATCAGCCCCAGCATTTT. Amino acid sequence: CASSLGPNSNQPQHF.

With regard to this clonotype: Since a far larger clone is one base different, this is likely a read error. This chain links TRBV2 with TRBJ2-1; tentatively, D is TRBD2 (6 bases). Per the germline V gene, CDR1 is SNHLY and CDR2 is FYNNEI. The CDR3 extends over 16 amino acids. CDR3 loop: CATSDPMGRVAETQFF. The CDR3 DNA is TGTGCCACCAGTGATCCCATGGGCAGGGTAGCGGAGACCCAGTTCTTC.

Ten or more counts support this clonotype. The chain recombines TRBV6-1 with TRBJ2-7; 7 bases agree with TRBD1. Germline V gene lookup returns CDR1 MNHNS and CDR2 SASEGT. The V gene end was trimmed by 5 bases and the J gene end by 4 bases; junction bases not matched to a gene: 8. This CDR3 comprises 14 residues. CDR3 loop: CASSPRGRAYEQYF. CDR3 coding DNA: TGTGCCAGCAGTCCGAGGGGGCGGGCGTACGAGCAGTACTTC.

This clonotype was detected many times. The chain joins TRBV12-3 or TRBV12-4 to TRBJ2-3; 12 nucleotides match TRBD2. The junction had 7 bases not matched to a gene; V was cut back by 5 bases and J by 1 base. CDR3 length equals 17 residues. CDR3 DNA: TGTGCCAGCAGTCCTAGCGGGAGGGAGGGACGCACAGATACGCAGTATTTT. Translated: CASSPSGREGRTDTQYF.

This clonotype was seen ten or more times. This rearrangement joins TRBV3-1 to TRBJ1-5, with D possibly being TRBD1 (6 bases). The CDR3 consists of 14 residues. Germline values: CDR1 LGHDT, CDR2 YNNKEL (reference sequence). The germline V and J ends were trimmed by 3 bases and 5 bases, with 11 bases remaining between them. CDR3 protein: CASSHGGTDQPQHF. Written as DNA, the CDR3 is TGTGCCAGCAGCCACGGGGGCACGGATCAGCCCCAGCATTTT.

The genes are TRBV13 and TRBJ1-4; TRBD1 aligns across 7 bases. The CDR3 length is 15 residues. In germline, CDR1 is PRHDT, CDR2 FYEKMQ (reference sequence). The junction had 15 bases not matched to a gene; V was cut back by 5 bases and J by 12 bases. In nucleotides, the CDR3 is TGTGCCAGCAGCCACCGACAGGGTGAGATTGGAGAACTGTTTTTT. This gives the protein CASSHRQGEIGELFF.

The chain links TRBV28 to TRBJ2-7; TRBD2 aligns across 10 bases. Germline CDR1 reads MDHEN; CDR2 reads SYDVKM. The V segment lost 4 bases and the J segment 9 bases; nucleotides outside the gene matches: 9. The CDR3 sequence is 14 residues long. CDR3 sequence reads: CASSSSGGRGTQYF. The CDR3 DNA sequence: TGTGCCAGCAGTTCTAGCGGGGGTCGCGGGACGCAGTACTTC.

This clonotype showed up many times. V gene TRBV29-1 combines with J gene TRBJ2-2, with D perhaps TRBD2 (6 bases). V gave up 6 bases and J gave up 4 bases, with 9 bases separating them. Germline values: CDR1 SQVTM, CDR2 ANQGSEA. The length of the CDR3 is 12 residues. The CDR3 reads CSVREATGELFF. CDR3 sequence (DNA): TGCAGCGTGAGGGAGGCCACCGGGGAGCTGTTTTTT.

At least ten counts were recorded for this clonotype. V and J are TRBV11-2 and TRBJ2-5, with a tentative D call TRBD2 (5 bases). This CDR3 has 13 residues. V was pared by 5 bases and J by 5 bases, with 12 bases between. Germline-derived CDR1 and CDR2 are SGHAT and FQNNGV. The CDR3 DNA is TGTGCCAGCAGCAAACGGCGGGTGGAGACCCAGTACTTC. Amino acids: CASSKRRVETQYF.

The rearrangement uses TRBV10-2 and TRBJ1-5, with D tentatively TRBD1 (6 bases). V was shortened by 4 bases and J by 4 bases, with 14 bases between the two germline ends. The CDR3 sequence is 15 residues long. Germline CDR1 is WSHSY and CDR2 is SAAADI. CDR3 nucleotide sequence: TGCGCCAGCAGTGCTTTGGGGGGCAGGAATCAGCCCCAGCATTTT. The encoded protein is CASSALGGRNQPQHF.

The sample holds many counts of this clonotype. The rearrangement uses TRBV12-5 and TRBJ2-1; possible D gene TRBD1, 6 bases. This CDR3 spans 15 amino acids. Germline V gene data show CDR1 as LGHNT and CDR2 as FRNRAP. V lost 1 base, J lost 4 bases, and 11 bases lay in between. The CDR3 here is CASGLGTGHYNEQFF. In DNA, the CDR3 is TGTGCTAGTGGTTTGGGGACGGGACATTACAATGAGCAGTTCTTC.

This clonotype has ten or more counts. The CDR3 loop is CASSLSQITPLHF. In DNA, the CDR3 is TGTGCCAGCAGCCTTTCTCAAATAACACCCCTCCACTTT. J is TRBJ1-6 and V is TRBV11-2; D unclear. The germline CDR1 and CDR2 sequences are SGHAT and FQNNGV. With 5 bases removed from V and 11 bases from J, the gap between germline ends came to 13 bases. The CDR3 spans 13 residues.

This clonotype has only a few counts. This rearrangement joins TRBV29-1 to TRBJ2-5; the match to TRBD1 covers 7 bases. CDR1 SQVTM and CDR2 ANQGSEA come from the germline V gene. With 7 bases clipped from V and 1 base from J, the junction kept 6 bases outside the gene matches. The CDR3 is 13 amino acids. The CDR3 nucleotides read TGCAGCGGAGGGGGCACAATCCAAGAGACCCAGTACTTC. It specifies CSGGGTIQETQYF.

This clonotype was counted at least ten times. The rearrangement links TRBV11-3 to TRBJ2-7, with D possibly being TRBD2 (5 bases). Germline CDR1 reads SGHNT; CDR2 reads YENEEA. V was trimmed by 2 bases and J by 4 bases, leaving 12 bases between them. The CDR3 contains 14 residues. Written as DNA, the CDR3 is TGTGCCAGCAGCTTAAGCGGATTCCTATACGAGCAGTACTTC. It translates to CASSLSGFLYEQYF.

This clonotype was observed a few times. The chain carries TRBV6-1 and TRBJ2-7; the D gene is possibly TRBD2 (6 bases). This CDR3 region has 14 residues. Between the trimmed V and J ends, which lost 5 bases and 2 bases, there was a span of 13 bases. The germline CDR1 and CDR2 sequences are MNHNS and SASEGT. CDR3 sequence reads: CASSITSPTYEQYF. The CDR3 DNA sequence: TGTGCCAGCAGTATAACTAGCCCGACCTACGAGCAGTACTTC.

Ten or more counts support this clonotype. CDR3 DNA: TGTGCCAGCAGACAACAGGGCGGCGGCTATGGCTACACCTTC. Translating it yields CASRQQGGGYGYTF. The rearrangement joins TRBV12-3 or TRBV12-4 to TRBJ1-2; tentative D call: TRBD1 (6 bases). This CDR3 is built from 14 residues. V lost 6 bases and J lost 4, with 15 bases in between.

At least ten counts were recorded for this clonotype. The rearrangement uses TRBV19 and TRBJ2-2, with D tentatively TRBD1 (5 bases). This CDR3 has 14 residues. Germline V gene sequence: CDR1 LNHDA, CDR2 SQIVND (reference sequence). Trimming pared 7 bases from V and 5 bases from J, leaving 14 bases between. In nucleotides, the CDR3 is TGTGCCAGTATGGAAGGGGCCCAGACCGGGGAGCTGTTTTTT. Its protein product is CASMEGAQTGELFF.

The sample holds many counts of this clonotype. The chain recombines TRBV7-8 with TRBJ2-1; perhaps TRBD1 as D (5 bases). CDR3 size: 16 residues. Trimming removed 5 bases at V and 3 bases at J, with 17 bases between. Germline V lookup: CDR1 SGHVS, CDR2 FQNEAQ. The DNA of the CDR3 is TGTGCCAGCAGCCCCGGGTGGCAGGGCGACTACAATGAGCAGTTCTTC. Its translation is CASSPGWQGDYNEQFF. Supplemented by reference TRBV7-8 and TRBJ2-1, the full variable domain reads GAGVSQSPRYKVAKRGQDVALRCDPISGHVSLFWYQQALGQGPEFLTYFQNEAQLDKSGLPSDRFFAERPEGSVSTLKIQRTQQEDSAVYLCASSPGWQGDYNEQFFGPGTRLTVL.

This clonotype has a count of ten or more. The V gene is TRBV11-2, the J gene TRBJ1-4; D possibly corresponds to TRBD1 (5 bases). The CDR3 spans 17 residues. The V end lost 4 bases, the J end lost 0 bases, and 15 bases lay between the germline ends. From germline, CDR1 is SGHAT and CDR2 FQNNGV. The CDR3 bases are TGTGCCAGCAGCTCAGAACTTGGGGGGACAACTAATGAAAAACTGTTTTTT. Translation gives CASSSELGGTTNEKLFF.

Ten or more counts support this clonotype. The chain combines TRBV3-1 with TRBJ1-5; D uncertain. Trimming removed 0 bases at V and 7 bases at J, with 10 bases between. The CDR3 consists of 14 residues. Germline V CDR1 and CDR2: LGHDT, YNNKEL (reference sequence). DNA of the CDR3: TGTGCCAGCAGCCAAGATTCTGTACTGCAGCCCCAGCATTTT. The encoded protein is CASSQDSVLQPQHF.

This clonotype has only one observation. This chain uses TRBV20-1 with TRBJ2-1; TRBD2 matches 10 bases. The CDR3 spans 17 residues. V lost 1 base and J lost 0; bases outside the gene matches: 6. Looked up from germline, CDR1 is DFQATT and CDR2 is SNEGSKA (reference sequence). The CDR3 sequence is CSARVLAGAHSYNEQFF. DNA for the CDR3: TGCAGTGCTAGAGTTCTAGCGGGAGCCCACTCCTACAATGAGCAGTTCTTC.

Ten or more counts support this clonotype. The chain has TRBV7-9 and TRBJ2-1; no reliable D call. Germline loops: CDR1 SEHNR, CDR2 FQNEAQ (reference sequence). Trimming cost V 0 bases and J 8 bases, with 8 bases left between them. The length of the CDR3 is 13 residues. Here the CDR3 reads CASSLAGPDEQFF. Here the CDR3 DNA reads TGTGCCAGCAGCTTAGCCGGCCCGGATGAGCAGTTCTTC. The variable domain in full, completed from reference TRBV7-9 and TRBJ2-1, reads DTGVSQNPRHKITKRGQNVTFRCDPISEHNRLYWYRQTLGQGPEFLTYFQNEAQLEKSRLLSDRFSAERPKGSFSTLEIQRTEQGDSAMYLCASSLAGPDEQFFGPGTRLTVL.

In this sample, this clonotype turned up many times. The rearrangement uses TRBV11-2 and TRBJ2-7; the D is unclear. The V end lost 1 base, the J end lost 3 bases, and 13 bases lay between the germline ends. CDR1 is SGHAT and CDR2 is FQNNGV in the germline V gene. This CDR3 contains 15 residues. As DNA, the CDR3 is TGTGCCAGCAGCTTAGCGGCCCAGGCCGGCTACGAGCAGTACTTC. Amino acid sequence: CASSLAAQAGYEQYF.

This clonotype showed up many times. V and J are TRBV28 and TRBJ2-5; D may be TRBD1 (6 bases). Trimming left V 6 bases short and J 5 bases short, with 16 bases between. The CDR3 extends over 14 amino acids. The germline CDR1 and CDR2 sequences are MDHEN and SYDVKM. Here the CDR3 DNA reads TGTGCCAGCAGAGCGGACAGCCCGGGGGAGACCCAGTACTTC. Translated: CASRADSPGETQYF.

This clonotype showed up many times. This chain links TRBV19 with TRBJ2-5; possible D gene TRBD1, 5 bases. The CDR3 is 16 residues long. Per germline, CDR1 LNHDA and CDR2 SQIVND (reference sequence). Trimming took off 9 bases at V and 2 bases at J, with 22 bases between the two ends. CDR3 in amino acids: CASDPQGGGRQETQYF. As DNA, the CDR3 is TGTGCCAGCGACCCTCAGGGTGGCGGTCGGCAAGAGACCCAGTACTTC.